What follows describes a single TCR beta chain. Antigen specificity is unknown. This entry comes from a study of cytomegalovirus exposure and HLA in healthy donors. Libraries were prepared by immunoSEQ multiplex PCR; TCRdb keeps only in-frame clonotypes and omits some of them. The sample has more than 90,000 clones, approximately 90% seen once; the top ten hold less than 4.5%. CDR1 is PRHDT, CDR2 FYEKMQ, per germline (reference sequence). The ends lost 4 bases at V and 0 bases at J; junction bases unmatched: 4. The CDR3 spans 16 residues. General study findings and limits: In vitro confirmation showed three CMV-associated chains to be CMV antigen specific.

Separation from the roughly 600-subject first cohort characterized the approximately 120-subject validation cohort, to which the donors belonged. This receptor was taken from a young man in good health and CMV-seropositive. Sample: PBMCs. V gene TRBV13 combines with J gene TRBJ2-3; 10 bases match TRBD1. The CDR3 loop reads CASSSDRGTSTDTQYF. The CDR3 DNA follows: TGTGCCAGCAGCTCGGACAGGGGGACAAGCACAGATACGCAGTATTTT. The full variable domain, completed using reference TRBV13 and TRBJ2-3, is AAGVIQSPRHLIKEKRETATLKCYPIPRHDTVYWYQQGPGQDPQFLISFYEKMQSDKGSIPDRFSAQQFSDYHSELNMSSLELGDSALYFCASSSDRGTSTDTQYFGPGTRLTVL.